This T cell receptor beta chain was profiled in a study of blood T cell repertoires in COVID-19. Study-wide background: COVID-19 samples collected from the United States, Italy and Spain covered acute and convalescent phases.

Trimming took off 3 bases at V and 0 bases at J, with 3 bases between the two ends. The CDR3 length is 13 residues. From germline, CDR1 is KGHSH and CDR2 LQKENI. Clones were read by immunoSEQ multiplex PCR, and TCRdb kept only the in-frame ones, dropping some. The sample includes around 150,000 clones, more than 60% of them seen just once. V is TRBV18 and J is TRBJ1-3; the D is unclear. Sequencing was carried out using peripheral blood. The source is a man between 65 and 79 years old with acute or convalescent COVID-19. The chain's CDR3 is CASSPLSGNTIYF. The CDR3 DNA is TGTGCCAGCTCACCCCTCTCTGGAAACACCATATATTTT.